A selection of T cell receptor beta chains follows, all from one sample in a study of T cell repertoires in aging, cancer and after chemotherapy. TCRdb processed the multiplex PCR reads anew with MiXCR; each CDR3 protein has one entry. The data show 10,000 to 15,000 distinct CDR3 sequences, 35% seen once. Specimen: blood. The source is a human donor in good health. The donor label of this sample is uncertain. Both conserved end residues are part of each CDR3. A D gene is named only where the DNA matches it firmly. Size tells how often a clone was seen (once, few, many) or the class of an expanded clone, and some rows leave it out.

j_call v_call clone_size cdr3_length d_call cdr3_nt cdr3_aa
TRBJ2-5 TRBV7-2 - 15 TRBD2 TGTGCCAGCAGCTTAGCGGGGGGGGTTCGGGAGACCCAGTACTTC CASSLAGGVRETQYF
TRBJ2-7 TRBV29-1 medium-sized 11 - TGCAGCGCCGGGACGCATGGCGAGCAGTACTTC CSAGTHGEQYF
TRBJ2-3 TRBV5-4 - 15 - TGTGCCAGCAACCTTGGGACTCTCCACACAGATACGCAGTATTTT CASNLGTLHTDTQYF
TRBJ2-7 TRBV5-6 few 11 - TGTGCCAGCAGCTTGTCGGTTGAGCAGTACTTC CASSLSVEQYF
TRBJ2-3 TRBV6-4 - 11 - TGTGCCAGCAGTGAGGGGACTACGCAGTATTTT CASSEGTTQYF
TRBJ2-1 TRBV7-6 few 19 TRBD2 TGTGCCAGCAGCTTATCGGTGGCGGGGGACCGCCGCTCCTACAATGAGCAGTTCTTC CASSLSVAGDRRSYNEQFF
TRBJ2-1 TRBV7-2 - 15 TRBD1 TGTGCCAGCAGCTTATCCCAGGGGGATTACAATGAGCAGTTCTTC CASSLSQGDYNEQFF
TRBJ2-4 TRBV19 - 16 - TGTGCCAGTAGTCCCCCACAGGGTGAGGCAGAAAACATTCAGTACTTC CASSPPQGEAENIQYF
TRBJ2-5 TRBV5-4 few 16 TRBD2 TGTGCCAGCAGCTCCGGGATAGCGGGAGGGCCGGAGACCCAGTACTTC CASSSGIAGGPETQYF
TRBJ1-5 TRBV30 few 13 - TGTGCCTGGAGGGCCGGTGACAATCAGCCCCAGCATTTT CAWRAGDNQPQHF
TRBJ1-5 TRBV12-3/TRBV12-4 - 13 - TGTGCCAGCAGTTTTACAGAAAATCAGCCCCAGCATTTT CASSFTENQPQHF
TRBJ2-3 TRBV6-1 - 15 TRBD2 TGTGCCAGCAACCCGACTAGCGGGGGGGCCGATACGCAGTATTTT CASNPTSGGADTQYF
TRBJ2-3 TRBV6-1 few 15 - TGTGCCAGCAGTGAGTTAAGGTCCGACACAGATACGCAGTATTTT CASSELRSDTDTQYF
TRBJ2-1 TRBV30 - 17 TRBD2 TGTGCCTGGGAGATTGGGCTAGCGGGGAGCTCCTACAATGAGCAGTTCTTC CAWEIGLAGSSYNEQFF
TRBJ1-1 TRBV6-5 few 16 - TGTGCCAGCAGTTACGGGGGGGTGGGCATGAACACTGAAGCTTTCTTT CASSYGGVGMNTEAFF
TRBJ2-5 TRBV6-1 - 15 TRBD2 TGTGCCAGCAGTCGACTCGGGGGGGTCGGGGAGACCCAGTACTTC CASSRLGGVGETQYF
TRBJ2-5 TRBV7-9 few 15 TRBD2 TGTGCCAGCAGCCTCAACAGCGGGAACCAAGAGACCCAGTACTTC CASSLNSGNQETQYF
TRBJ2-7 TRBV19 medium-sized 11 - TGTGCCAGTAGAAGGAACCACGAGCAGTACTTC CASRRNHEQYF
TRBJ1-2 TRBV6-5 medium-sized 15 - TGTGCCAGCAGTTACAGGGGCATCGGAAGGGATGGCTACACCTTC CASSYRGIGRDGYTF
TRBJ1-4 TRBV15 medium-sized 15 - TGTGCCACCAGCGGGGGAAATAAAGTCGGGGAAAAACTGTTTTTT CATSGGNKVGEKLFF
TRBJ1-2 TRBV11-1 - 16 - TGTGCCAGCACGTTTCGGGAGAGGGAGGTTAGCTATGGCTACACCTTC CASTFREREVSYGYTF
TRBJ2-2 TRBV7-9 - 15 TRBD1 TGTGCCACAGTCGAGGGACAGGAGAACACCGGGGAGCTGTTTTTT CATVEGQENTGELFF
TRBJ2-3 TRBV11-3 - 16 TRBD2 TGTGCCAGGGGCTTTCGGGGGGGGGGGGGGGCCAATACGCAGTATTTT CARGFRGGGGANTQYF
TRBJ1-5 TRBV30 - 13 TRBD1 TGTGCCTGGAGCCTCGGGACAGAACAGCCCCAGCATTTT CAWSLGTEQPQHF
TRBJ1-5 TRBV19 few 17 TRBD1 TGTGCCAGTAGTCCAAGGGACAGGGGCGGGAGCAATCAGCCCCAGCATTTT CASSPRDRGGSNQPQHF
TRBJ2-3 TRBV6-1 medium-sized 16 - TGTGCCAGCAGTGAAACGGGAAGGGGCTCCCCGGATACGCAGTATTTT CASSETGRGSPDTQYF
TRBJ2-7 TRBV6-1 - 15 - TGTGCCAGCAGCAATGGGGCAACCACCTCCTACGAGCAGTACTTC CASSNGATTSYEQYF
TRBJ1-5 TRBV30 medium-sized 13 TRBD1 TGTGCCTGGACAGGGGGGCGAGGTCAGCCCCAGCATTTT CAWTGGRGQPQHF
TRBJ2-3 TRBV24-1 - 18 TRBD2 TGTGCCACCAGATTCCGAAGGACTAGCGGAGTTTACACAGATACGCAGTATTTT CATRFRRTSGVYTDTQYF
TRBJ2-1 TRBV10-3 few 14 - TGTGCCATCAGTGAGGGGGACATATCCAATGAGCAGTTCTTC CAISEGDISNEQFF
TRBJ1-6 TRBV5-5 - 15 TRBD1 TGTGCCAGCAGCGGGCGGACAGGGGTGTACTCACCCCTCCACTTT CASSGRTGVYSPLHF
TRBJ2-7 TRBV29-1 medium-sized 15 TRBD1 TGCAGCGTTGAGAAATCCGGGACAGGGATCAGCGAGCAGTACTTC CSVEKSGTGISEQYF
TRBJ2-3 TRBV6-2/TRBV6-3 - 15 TRBD2 TGTGCCAGCAGTTACGGGACTAGCGGGGCAGATACGCAGTATTTT CASSYGTSGADTQYF
TRBJ2-2 TRBV6-4 few 14 - TGTGCCAGCAGTGACCCACGACACACCGGGGAGCTGTTTTTT CASSDPRHTGELFF
TRBJ1-5 TRBV30 few 14 - TGTGCCTGGAGGGGTGGGACAACAAATCAGCCCCAGCATTTT CAWRGGTTNQPQHF
TRBJ2-2 TRBV6-5 - 18 TRBD1 TGTGCCAGCAGCACCGGGACAGGGACATTCGAGAACACCGGGGAGCTGTTTTTT CASSTGTGTFENTGELFF
TRBJ2-7 TRBV6-6 - 12 TRBD1 TGTGCCAGCAGATCACAGGGGCTCGAGCAGTACTTC CASRSQGLEQYF
TRBJ2-7 TRBV11-3 medium-sized 14 - TGTGCCAGCAGCTTAGGCTCCATACCCTACGAGCAGTACTTC CASSLGSIPYEQYF
TRBJ2-1 TRBV11-2 few 12 TRBD2 TGTGCCAGCAGCACGTCGGGGGGTGAGCAGTTCTTC CASSTSGGEQFF
TRBJ1-1 TRBV13 - 16 TRBD1 TGTGCCAGCAGCCCGCCACAGGGGACGATTCACACTGAAGCTTTCTTT CASSPPQGTIHTEAFF
TRBJ1-5 TRBV12-3/TRBV12-4 - 12 - TGTGCCAGCAGGCAGGACAATCAGCCCCAGCATTTT CASRQDNQPQHF
TRBJ2-2 TRBV6-5 - 13 - TGTGCCAGCAGTTACCCGACGGCCGGGGAGCTGTTTTTT CASSYPTAGELFF
TRBJ2-3 TRBV6-1 - 15 - TGTGCCAGCAGTGAACTAGCCGATGGTGGAGATACGCAGTATTTT CASSELADGGDTQYF
TRBJ1-2 TRBV29-1 - 11 TRBD1 TGCAGCGTCGGGACAGGGGACGGCTACACCTTC CSVGTGDGYTF
TRBJ2-7 TRBV5-6 few 14 - TGTGCCAGCAGCTTGCGGGGGGCGCCGGACGAGCAGTACTTC CASSLRGAPDEQYF
TRBJ2-3 TRBV19 medium-sized 11 - TGTGCCAGTAGGAACACAGATACGCAGTATTTT CASRNTDTQYF
TRBJ2-7 TRBV30 medium-sized 11 - TGTGCCTGGAGTGAGAACGGCGAGCAGTACTTC CAWSENGEQYF
TRBJ2-3 TRBV6-5 medium-sized 11 TRBD1 TGTGCCAGCAGTCCGGGACAGTGGGAGTATTTT CASSPGQWEYF
TRBJ2-3 TRBV19 few 17 TRBD2 TGTGCCAGTAGTCCCCATCCTAGCGGGACTAGCACAGATACGCAGTATTTT CASSPHPSGTSTDTQYF
TRBJ1-2 TRBV7-9 once 13 - TGTGCCAGCAGCTTACAAAATCGAGGCGGCTACACCTTC CASSLQNRGGYTF
TRBJ2-2 TRBV15 few 15 TRBD2 TGTGCCACCAGCAGCGGGAGCGGGGACACCGGGGAGCTGTTTTTT CATSSGSGDTGELFF
TRBJ2-3 TRBV19 medium-sized 11 - TGTGCCAGTGGGACGACACATACGCAGTATTTT CASGTTHTQYF
TRBJ2-1 TRBV6-2/TRBV6-3 - 11 - TGTGCCAGCAGTGAAAGTGGTGAGCAGTTCTTC CASSESGEQFF
TRBJ1-2 TRBV6-4 - 14 - TGTGCCAGCAGCAAGGACGGAGCTAACTATGGCTACACCTTC CASSKDGANYGYTF
TRBJ2-2 TRBV29-1 medium-sized 15 TRBD2 TGCAGCGGCGGTTGGCTAGCGGGGAACACCGGGGAGCTGTTTTTT CSGGWLAGNTGELFF
TRBJ2-2 TRBV11-1 medium-sized 16 - TGTGCCAGCAGCTTAGGCTTGGGGAATTACAGGGGGGAGCTGTTTTTT CASSLGLGNYRGELFF
TRBJ2-7 TRBV6-6 few 13 TRBD2 TGTGCCAGCAGGGCGGGGGGAGGGGACGAGCAGTACTTC CASRAGGGDEQYF
TRBJ2-5 TRBV4-2 - 14 - TGTGCCAGCAGCCAAGGACCGGGCCGGCGGCCCCAGTACTTC CASSQGPGRRPQYF